The entry below gives a single T cell receptor (beta chain) sequence along with its context. CDR3 size: 15 residues. After removal of 6 bases from V and 0 bases from J, the junction contained 3 bases not matched to a gene. Germline-derived CDR1 and CDR2 are MNHNY and SVGAGI (reference sequence). This sample was included in a study of blood T cell repertoires in COVID-19. Study-level background: Samples of COVID-19 (acute and convalescent) were obtained from the United States, Italy and Spain.

Profiling relied on immunoSEQ multiplex PCR, and the TCRdb table lists in-frame clones only, not all of them. The table records about 160,000 clones, about 86% of them present only once. This TCR came from a woman older than 75 with acute or convalescent COVID-19. Sequencing used peripheral blood. The chain combines TRBV6-6 with TRBJ2-2, with TRBD2 matching over 8 bases. The CDR3 DNA reads TGTGCCAGCAGCTATAGCGGGGCGAACACCGGGGAGCTGTTTTTT. It encodes CASSYSGANTGELFF.